The T cell receptor beta chain described here comes from a study of PD-L1 blockade in urothelial cancer. Overall study context: Blood-derived samples held a median approximately 140,000 T cells.

Profiling relied on immunoSEQ multiplex PCR, and the TCRdb table lists in-frame clones only, not all of them. Of 20,000 to 25,000 clones in the sample, 90% were seen once. Trimming cost V 2 bases and J 4 bases, with 11 bases left between them. There are 14 residues in the CDR3. In germline, CDR1 is SGHTA, CDR2 FQGTGA. This clonotype was obtained from a woman aged 60-70 years with urothelial cancer. The source was PBMCs, collected around atezolizumab (anti-PD-L1) treatment. This chain uses TRBV7-3 with TRBJ1-1; no firm D call. This CDR3 reads CASSLRVSGTEAFF. CDR3 coding DNA: TGTGCCAGCAGCTTACGGGTGAGCGGCACTGAAGCTTTCTTT. The full variable domain, with the rest looked up from reference TRBV7-3 and TRBJ1-1, is GAGVSQTPSNKVTEKGKYVELRCDPISGHTALYWYRQSLGQGPEFLIYFQGTGAADDSGLPNDRFFAVRPEGSVSTLKIQRTERGDSAVYLCASSLRVSGTEAFFGQGTRLTVV.